This T cell receptor (beta chain) was captured in a study of T cell responses to AZD1222 COVID-19 vaccine. Study findings and constraints: There were vaccine-associated CD4 TCRs across spike, dominant at 160-218 and 743-854. A rise in Spike-specific TCR breadth and depth followed two AZD1222 doses. A reported finding is that nearly half of spike-specific TCRs target unmutated variant regions.

Turning to this clone: The antigen is undetermined.

The CDR3 runs to 19 residues. Germline V gives CDR1 SGHRS, CDR2 YFSETQ. Trimming stripped 4 bases from V and 7 bases from J, with 30 bases between. Assay used: immunoSEQ multiplex PCR; TCRdb lists only in-frame clones, some missing. The profile shows about 160,000 clones, just over 90% of them singletons. The receptor's source is an adult in good health. Source: peripheral blood, taken on day 0 of MenACWY control vaccination. The chain joins TRBV5-1 to TRBJ2-1, with D possibly being TRBD1 (6 bases). CDR3 nucleotide sequence: TGCGCCAGCAGCCCGAATCTCAGGGGTTCTCGCCGATCGGGGAATGAGCAGTTCTTC. Protein sequence: CASSPNLRGSRRSGNEQFF.